Here is one T cell receptor beta chain with its context. This CDR3 contains 13 residues. Looked up from germline, CDR1 is DFQATT and CDR2 is SNEGSKA (reference sequence). This specimen comes from a study of T-cell memory formation after mild COVID-19. TCRdb ran MiXCR on the 5' RACE reads and lists one entry per CDR3 protein. The sample yields under 550,000 distinct CDR3 sequences, roughly 18% seen once. Sequencing was done on a sample of PBMCs or a T cell subset sorted from them (not recorded which). The receptor's source is a man aged 18 to 30 who had mild COVID-19 (a few samples of this study predate the infection). Cell type and time point are not known. The chain links TRBV20-1 to TRBJ1-4, with 7 bases that match TRBD1. CDR3 nucleotides: TGCGGGGGGGCGGGACAGACTAATGAAAAACTGTTTTTT. Translating it yields CGGAGQTNEKLFF.